The following is a TCR beta chain sequence with its context. What it binds is unknown. The data derive from a study of early T cells in non-severe SARS-CoV-2 infection. Study overall: It was bulk RNA from unsorted whole blood that was sequenced, and the chains were unpaired. Study conclusions and caveats: VDJdb-based matching was biased toward anti-spike CD8 responses and missed private and CD4 specificities.

Attachment of unique molecular identifiers was made to individual cDNA molecules. TCRdb ran MiXCR on the 5' RACE reads and lists one entry per CDR3 protein. The sample includes under 85,000 distinct CDR3 sequences, around 15% of them seen just once. The CDR3 totals 16 residues. V dropped 1 base and J dropped 6; count of bases not matched to a gene: 6. Germline-derived CDR1 and CDR2 are SGHVS and FQNEAQ. Sequencing was performed on whole blood, taken at baseline. The clonotype comes from an adult who was a healthcare worker with PCR-confirmed SARS-CoV-2 infection or an uninfected control (not recorded which). The V gene is TRBV7-8, the J gene TRBJ2-2, with TRBD2 matching 9 bases. The CDR3: CASSLGAGGYPGELFF. DNA for the CDR3: TGTGCCAGCAGCTTAGGAGCGGGAGGATATCCCGGGGAGCTGTTTTTT.